Listed here is a single T cell receptor (beta chain). What it recognizes is unknown. These data are taken from a study of radiation and T cells in renal cell carcinoma. Study outcomes and limitations: Baseline intratumoral clonotype presence is unknown without pretreatment biopsies. In blood, top tumor clones expanded by 2 weeks, shrinking by 4.

TCRdb's copy holds only in-frame clones and misses some; the assay was immunoSEQ multiplex PCR. Seen here are roughly 150,000 clones, roughly nine tenths observed once, and the top ten hold about 4%. Per the germline V gene, CDR1 is MNHNY and CDR2 is SVGAGI (reference sequence). Trimming removed 2 bases at V and 5 bases at J, with 16 bases between. The CDR3 is 15 residues long. Stated time point: baseline pretreatment blood. The treatment here: 15 Gy SBRT to primary tumor, nephrectomy 4 weeks later. Radiation-treated patients gave blood at baseline, week 2 and week 4. The tumor was a clear cell renal cell carcinoma.

Sequenced material: blood, taken from a patient whose treatment included radiotherapy and nephrectomy. The J gene is TRBJ2-7, the V gene TRBV6-6; D is undetermined. The sequence came from a woman in her sixties or seventies with renal cell carcinoma. CDR3 residues: CASSYRQERWNEQYF. The CDR3 DNA is TGTGCCAGCAGTTACCGGCAGGAAAGGTGGAACGAGCAGTACTTC.